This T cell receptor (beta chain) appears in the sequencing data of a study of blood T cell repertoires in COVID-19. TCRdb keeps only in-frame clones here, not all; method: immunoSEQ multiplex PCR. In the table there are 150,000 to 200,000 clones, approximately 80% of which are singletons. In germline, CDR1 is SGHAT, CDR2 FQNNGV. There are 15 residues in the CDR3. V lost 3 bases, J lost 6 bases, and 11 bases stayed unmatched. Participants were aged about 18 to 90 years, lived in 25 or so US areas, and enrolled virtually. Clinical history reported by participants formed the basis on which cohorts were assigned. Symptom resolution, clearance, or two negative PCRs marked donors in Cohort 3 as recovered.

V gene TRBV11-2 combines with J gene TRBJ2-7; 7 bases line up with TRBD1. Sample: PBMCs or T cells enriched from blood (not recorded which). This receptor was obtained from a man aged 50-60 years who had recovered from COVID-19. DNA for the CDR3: TGTGCCAGCAGCTTGGGTCAGGGACAGTCTACCGAGCAGTACTTC. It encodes CASSLGQGQSTEQYF.